The T cell receptor beta chain described here comes from a study of blood T cell repertoires in COVID-19. Study-level background: Researchers got acute and convalescent COVID-19 samples from the United States, Italy and Spain. Sources were T cells, B-cell-depleted T cells, or PBMCs; the material itself was cDNA or gDNA.

As handled by the study authors: Amplification of reference gene primers provided the estimated nucleated cell counts. This table comes from immunoSEQ multiplex PCR, and its TCRdb copy is limited to in-frame clones, with some not included. V and J calls and clone size are copied from that table; D and trimming were computed from the DNA. The sample includes about 100,000 clones, around four fifths of them seen just once. V lost 2 bases to trimming and J lost 4 bases; unmatched junction nucleotides: 8. This CDR3 contains 17 residues. Per the germline V gene, CDR1 is MGHDK and CDR2 is SYGVNS. This sequence was found in a man between 65 and 85 years old with active or convalescent COVID-19. The gene calls are TRBV25-1 and TRBJ1-4; TRBD1 agrees at 9 bases. Sequenced input: peripheral blood. CDR3 bases: TGTGCCAGCAGTGAACGAACAGGGGGCGGACATAATGAAAAACTGTTTTTT. As protein: CASSERTGGGHNEKLFF.